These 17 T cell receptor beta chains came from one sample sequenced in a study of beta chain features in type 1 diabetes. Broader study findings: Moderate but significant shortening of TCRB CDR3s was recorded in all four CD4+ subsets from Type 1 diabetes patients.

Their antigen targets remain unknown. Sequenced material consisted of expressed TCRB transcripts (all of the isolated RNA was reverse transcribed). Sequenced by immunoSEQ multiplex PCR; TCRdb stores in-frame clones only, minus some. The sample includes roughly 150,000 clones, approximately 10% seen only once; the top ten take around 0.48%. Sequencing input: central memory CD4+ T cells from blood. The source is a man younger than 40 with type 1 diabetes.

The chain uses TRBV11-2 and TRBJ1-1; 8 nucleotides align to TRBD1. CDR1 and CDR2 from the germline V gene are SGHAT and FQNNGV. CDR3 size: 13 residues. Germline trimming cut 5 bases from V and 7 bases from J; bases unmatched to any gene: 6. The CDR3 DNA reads TGTGCCAGCAGCCCGAGACAGGGGCTTGAAGCTTTCTTT. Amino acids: CASSPRQGLEAFF.

CDR3 residues: CASRGHYEQYF. The CDR3 coding sequence is TGTGCCAGCAGGGGACACTACGAGCAGTACTTC. The genes are TRBV11-1 and TRBJ2-7, with TRBD1 as a possible D gene (6 bases). The CDR3 is 11 amino acids. V lost 6 bases and J 3 bases, leaving 6 bases between the germline ends. The V gene's germline CDR1 is SGHAT and CDR2 FQDESV (reference sequence).

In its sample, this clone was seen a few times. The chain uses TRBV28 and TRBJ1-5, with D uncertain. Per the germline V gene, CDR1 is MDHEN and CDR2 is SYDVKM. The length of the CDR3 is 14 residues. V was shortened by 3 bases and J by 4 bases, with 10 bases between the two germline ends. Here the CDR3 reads CASSLESGNQPQHF. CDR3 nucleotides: TGTGCCAGCAGTTTGGAGTCTGGGAATCAGCCCCAGCATTTT.

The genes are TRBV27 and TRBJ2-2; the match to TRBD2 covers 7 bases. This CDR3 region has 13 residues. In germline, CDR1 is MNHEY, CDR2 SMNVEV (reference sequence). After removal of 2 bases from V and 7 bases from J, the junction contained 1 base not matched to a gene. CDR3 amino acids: CASSLPGGGELFF. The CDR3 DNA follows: TGTGCCAGCAGTTTACCGGGGGGCGGGGAGCTGTTTTTT.

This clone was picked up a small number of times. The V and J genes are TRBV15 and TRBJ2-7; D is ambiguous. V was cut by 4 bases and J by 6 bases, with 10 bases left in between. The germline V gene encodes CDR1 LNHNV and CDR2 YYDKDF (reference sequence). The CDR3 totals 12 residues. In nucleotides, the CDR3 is TGTGCCACCAGCATGGTCCTAGGCGAGCAGTACTTC. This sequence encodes CATSMVLGEQYF.

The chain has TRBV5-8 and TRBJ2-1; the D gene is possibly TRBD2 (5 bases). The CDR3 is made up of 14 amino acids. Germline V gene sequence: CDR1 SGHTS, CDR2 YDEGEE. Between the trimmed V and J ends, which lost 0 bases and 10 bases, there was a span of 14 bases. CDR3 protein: CASSLVGLPEEQFF. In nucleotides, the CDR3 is TGTGCCAGCAGCTTGGTAGGACTCCCCGAGGAGCAGTTCTTC.

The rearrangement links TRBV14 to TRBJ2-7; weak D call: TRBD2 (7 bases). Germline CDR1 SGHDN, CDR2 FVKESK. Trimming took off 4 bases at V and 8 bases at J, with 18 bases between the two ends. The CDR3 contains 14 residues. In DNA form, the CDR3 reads TGTGCCAGCAGCCGGCCGGGGGGCTATGAAAAGCAGTACTTC. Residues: CASSRPGGYEKQYF. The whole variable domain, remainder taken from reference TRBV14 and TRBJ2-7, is EAGVTQFPSHSVIEKGQTVTLRCDPISGHDNLYWYRRVMGKEIKFLLHFVKESKQDESGMPNNRFLAERTGGTYSTLKVQPAELEDSGVYFCASSRPGGYEKQYFGPGTRLTVT.

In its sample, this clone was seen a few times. The CDR3 here is CASSQEVRQGGEQYF. The CDR3 DNA reads TGCGCCAGCAGCCAAGAAGTTAGGCAGGGCGGCGAGCAGTACTTC. The V call is TRBV4-3, the J call TRBJ2-7, with TRBD1 as a possible D gene (5 bases). The CDR3 is made up of 15 amino acids. CDR1 is LGHNA, CDR2 YSLEER, per germline. V was cut by 0 bases and J by 6 bases, with 15 bases left in between.

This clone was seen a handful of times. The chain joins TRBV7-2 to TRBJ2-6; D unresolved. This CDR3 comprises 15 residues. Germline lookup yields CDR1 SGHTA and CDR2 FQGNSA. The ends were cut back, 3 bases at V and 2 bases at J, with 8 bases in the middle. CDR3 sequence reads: CASSFEGAGANVLTF. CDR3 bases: TGTGCCAGCAGCTTCGAAGGAGCTGGGGCCAACGTCCTGACTTTC.

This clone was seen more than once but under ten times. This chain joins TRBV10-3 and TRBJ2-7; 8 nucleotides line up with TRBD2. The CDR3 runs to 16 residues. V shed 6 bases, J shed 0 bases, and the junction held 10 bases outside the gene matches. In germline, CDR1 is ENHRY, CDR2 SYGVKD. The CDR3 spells CAISGGARWSSYEQYF. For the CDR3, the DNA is TGTGCCATCAGCGGGGGGGCGCGATGGAGCTCCTACGAGCAGTACTTC.

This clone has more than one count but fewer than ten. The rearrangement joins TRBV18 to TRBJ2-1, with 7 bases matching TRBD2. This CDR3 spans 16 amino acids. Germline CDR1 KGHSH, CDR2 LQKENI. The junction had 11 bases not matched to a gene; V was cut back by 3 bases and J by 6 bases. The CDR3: CASSPPGAGVVNEQFF. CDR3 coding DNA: TGTGCCAGCTCACCCCCCGGGGCGGGAGTCGTCAATGAGCAGTTCTTC.

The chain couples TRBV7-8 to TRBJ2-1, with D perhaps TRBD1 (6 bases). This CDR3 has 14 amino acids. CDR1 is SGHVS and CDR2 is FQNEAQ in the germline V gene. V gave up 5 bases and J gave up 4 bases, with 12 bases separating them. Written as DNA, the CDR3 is TGTGCCAGCAGCCGGACAGAGAATTACAATGAGCAGTTCTTC. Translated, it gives CASSRTENYNEQFF.

The CDR3 region has the DNA TGTGCCAGCAGCGTCCGACAGGGAGGCTACACCTTC. This gives the protein CASSVRQGGYTF. This chain connects TRBV7-2 to TRBJ1-2; 7 bases line up with TRBD1. CDR3 length equals 12 residues. With 5 bases clipped from V and 8 bases from J, the junction kept 5 bases outside the gene matches. Germline V gives CDR1 SGHTA, CDR2 FQGNSA. Filled out from reference TRBV7-2 and TRBJ1-2, the complete variable domain reads GAGVSQSPSNKVTEKGKDVELRCDPISGHTALYWYRQSLGQGLEFLIYFQGNSAPDKSGLPSDRFSAERTGGSVSTLTIQRTQQEDSAVYLCASSVRQGGYTFGSGTRLTVV.

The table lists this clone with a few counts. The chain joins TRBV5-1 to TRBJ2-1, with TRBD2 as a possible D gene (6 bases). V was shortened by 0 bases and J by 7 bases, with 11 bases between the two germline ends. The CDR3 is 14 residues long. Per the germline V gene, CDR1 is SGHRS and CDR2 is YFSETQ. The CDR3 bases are TGCGCCAGCAGCTTGGCGGGAGTACGGAATGAGCAGTTCTTC. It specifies CASSLAGVRNEQFF.

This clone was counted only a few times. The CDR3 protein is CASSPASGYNEQFF. CDR3 nucleotides: TGTGCCAGCAGCCCGGCTAGCGGCTACAATGAGCAGTTCTTC. The chain recombines TRBV7-9 with TRBJ2-1; TRBD2 matches 7 bases. This CDR3 is built from 14 residues. J lost 3 bases, V lost 5 bases, and 4 bases had no gene match. Looked up from germline, CDR1 is SEHNR and CDR2 is FQNEAQ (reference sequence). The full variable domain, completed using reference TRBV7-9 and TRBJ2-1, is DTGVSQNPRHKITKRGQNVTFRCDPISEHNRLYWYRQTLGQGPEFLTYFQNEAQLEKSRLLSDRFSAERPKGSFSTLEIQRTEQGDSAMYLCASSPASGYNEQFFGPGTRLTVL.

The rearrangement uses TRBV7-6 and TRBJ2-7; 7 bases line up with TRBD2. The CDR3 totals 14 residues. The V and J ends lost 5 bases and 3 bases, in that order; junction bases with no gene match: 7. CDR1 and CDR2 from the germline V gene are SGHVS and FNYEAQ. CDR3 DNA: TGTGCCAGCAGCGGGGGGGGGATTGGCTACGAGCAGTACTTC. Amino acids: CASSGGGIGYEQYF.

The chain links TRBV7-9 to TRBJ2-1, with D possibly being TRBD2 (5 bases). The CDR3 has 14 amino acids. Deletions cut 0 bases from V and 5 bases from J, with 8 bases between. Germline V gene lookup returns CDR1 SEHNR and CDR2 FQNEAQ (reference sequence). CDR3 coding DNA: TGTGCCAGCAGCTTAGCATCCGGGGACAATGAGCAGTTCTTC. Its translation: CASSLASGDNEQFF.